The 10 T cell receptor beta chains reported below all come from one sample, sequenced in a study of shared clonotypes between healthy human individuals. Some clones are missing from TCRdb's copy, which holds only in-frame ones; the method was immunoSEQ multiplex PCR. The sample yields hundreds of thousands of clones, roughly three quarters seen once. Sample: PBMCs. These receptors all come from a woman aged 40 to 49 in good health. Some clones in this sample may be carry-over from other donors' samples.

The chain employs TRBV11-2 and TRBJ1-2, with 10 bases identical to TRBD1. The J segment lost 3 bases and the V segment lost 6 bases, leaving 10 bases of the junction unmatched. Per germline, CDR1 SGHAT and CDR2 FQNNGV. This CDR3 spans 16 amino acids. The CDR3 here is CASRSAGTGVDYGYTF. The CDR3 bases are TGTGCCAGCAGATCCGCCGGGACAGGGGTGGACTATGGCTACACCTTC.

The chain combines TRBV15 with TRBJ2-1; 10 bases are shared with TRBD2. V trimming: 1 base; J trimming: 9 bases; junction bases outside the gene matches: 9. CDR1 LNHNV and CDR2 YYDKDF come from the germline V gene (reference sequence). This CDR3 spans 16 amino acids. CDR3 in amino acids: CATSRAFGSGRGEQFF. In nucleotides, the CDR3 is TGTGCCACCAGCAGAGCCTTCGGGAGCGGGAGGGGTGAGCAGTTCTTC. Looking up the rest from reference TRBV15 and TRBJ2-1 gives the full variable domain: DAMVIQNPRYQVTQFGKPVTLSCSQTLNHNVMYWYQQKSSQAPKLLFHYYDKDFNNEADTPDNFQSRRPNTSFCFLDIRSPGLGDTAMYLCATSRAFGSGRGEQFFGPGTRLTVL.

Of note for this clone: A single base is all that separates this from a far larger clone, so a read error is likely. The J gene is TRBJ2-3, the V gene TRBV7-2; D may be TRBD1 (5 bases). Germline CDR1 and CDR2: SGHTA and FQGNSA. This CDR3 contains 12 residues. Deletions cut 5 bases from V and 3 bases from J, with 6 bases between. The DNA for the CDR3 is TGTGCCAGCAGCCAGGGAACAGATACGCAGTATTTT. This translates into CASSQGTDTQYF.

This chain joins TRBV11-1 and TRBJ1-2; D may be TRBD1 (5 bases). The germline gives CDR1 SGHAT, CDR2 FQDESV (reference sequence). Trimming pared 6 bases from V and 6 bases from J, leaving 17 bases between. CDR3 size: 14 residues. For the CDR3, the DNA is TGTGCCAGCAGAGACATCAGGGTGAGCGATGGCTACACCTTC. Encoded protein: CASRDIRVSDGYTF. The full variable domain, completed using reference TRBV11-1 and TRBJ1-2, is EAEVAQSPRYKITEKSQAVAFWCDPISGHATLYWYRQILGQGPELLVQFQDESVVDDSQLPKDRFSAERLKGVDSTLKIQPAELGDSAMYLCASRDIRVSDGYTFGSGTRLTVV.

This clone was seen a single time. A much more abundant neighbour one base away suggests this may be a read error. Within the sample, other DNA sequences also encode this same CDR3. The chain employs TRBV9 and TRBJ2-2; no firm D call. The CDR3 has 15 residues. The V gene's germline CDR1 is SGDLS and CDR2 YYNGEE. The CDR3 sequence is CASSVEVGNTGELFF. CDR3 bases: TGTGCCAGCAGTGTAGAGGTTGGGAACACCGGGGAGCTGTTTTTT.

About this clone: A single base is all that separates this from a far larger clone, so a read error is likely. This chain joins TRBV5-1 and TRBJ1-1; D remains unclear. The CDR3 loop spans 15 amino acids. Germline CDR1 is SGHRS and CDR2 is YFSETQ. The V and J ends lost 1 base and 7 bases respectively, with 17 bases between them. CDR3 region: CASSLSIDGRIEAFF. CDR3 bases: TGCGCCAGCAGCTTGTCCATCGATGGTCGGATTGAAGCTTTCTTT.

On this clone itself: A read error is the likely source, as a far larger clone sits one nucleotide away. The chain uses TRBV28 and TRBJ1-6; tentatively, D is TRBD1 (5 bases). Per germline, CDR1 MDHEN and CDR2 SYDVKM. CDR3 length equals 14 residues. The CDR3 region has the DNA TGTGCCAGCCGTCCGGGGGTCTTGAATTCACTCCTCCACTTT. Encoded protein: CASRPGVLNSLLHF.

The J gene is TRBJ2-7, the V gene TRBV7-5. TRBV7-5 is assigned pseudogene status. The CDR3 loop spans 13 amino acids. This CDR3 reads CVRSFRDHYEQYF. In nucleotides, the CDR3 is TGTGTCAGAAGCTTTAGGGATCATTACGAGCAGTACTTC.

CDR3 region: CASSQGFWAANYGYTF. The CDR3 nucleotides read TGTGCCAGCAGCCAAGGCTTTTGGGCAGCAAACTATGGCTACACCTTC. The chain links TRBV4-2 to TRBJ1-2; no clear D. Germline CDR1 is LGHNA and CDR2 is YNFKEQ. The CDR3 contains 16 residues. The V and J ends lost 1 base and 2 bases respectively, with 14 bases between them.

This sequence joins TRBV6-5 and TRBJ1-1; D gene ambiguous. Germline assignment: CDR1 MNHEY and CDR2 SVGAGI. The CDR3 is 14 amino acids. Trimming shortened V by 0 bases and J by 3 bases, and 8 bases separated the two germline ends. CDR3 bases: TGTGCCAGCAGTTACTCGGGCGGCCACACTGAAGCTTTCTTT. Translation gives CASSYSGGHTEAFF.